This is a list of T cell receptor beta chains from one sample in a study of cytomegalovirus exposure and HLA in healthy donors. Profiling relied on immunoSEQ multiplex PCR, and the TCRdb table lists in-frame clones only, not all of them. The sample shows roughly 120,000 clones, roughly 15% of them seen only once. Sequenced sample: PBMCs. The source is a woman in her late teens or twenties in good health and CMV-seronegative. Each CDR3 is given with its conserved first and last residue. Each record gives: D gene, CDR3 length, V gene, CDR3 protein. A D gene is named only where the DNA matches it firmly.

>-|12|TRBV2
CASSKQANEAFF
>TRBD2|15|TRBV7-8
CASSSTSVSTDTQYF
>TRBD1|18|TRBV28
CASSPWGQGEETNEKLFF
>TRBD2|14|TRBV11-3
CASSISGGAVEQFF
>TRBD2|13|TRBV7-9
CASSLMREREQFF
>TRBD1|18|TRBV15
CATSSPPGQGVLSAGYTF
>-|16|TRBV9
CASSVDRGANTGELFF
>-|18|TRBV18
CASSPLRAGAYTNYGYTF
>-|15|TRBV7-7
CASSPLREGAYEQYF
>-|14|TRBV25-1
CASSKSGGSNIQYF
>TRBD2|16|TRBV11-1
CASSPGLAGAGGTQYF
>-|15|TRBV18
CASSPHMGGDQPQHF
>-|13|TRBV6-1
CASSDTNTGELFF
>TRBD1|18|TRBV13
CASSLRDSGSFSGNTIYF
>-|12|TRBV7-2
CASSSYSYEQYF
>TRBD2|17|TRBV5-1
CASSVGLAGPSQETQYF
>-|13|TRBV29-1
CSDNYFRSTEAFF
>-|12|TRBV7-9
CASSHPGDIQYF
>-|15|TRBV7-2
CASSFRGGGNQPQHF
>-|13|TRBV19
CATQEGYTGELFF
>TRBD2|15|TRBV28
CASTGGAENTGELFF
>-|13|TRBV11-3
CASSSGGNYEQYF
>-|16|TRBV15
CATSGRGVATNEKLFF
>TRBD1|15|TRBV7-6
CASSLRTGENTEAFF
>-|14|TRBV4-1
CASSQDRGNSPLHF
>-|12|TRBV19
CAASGTGTEAFF
>-|15|TRBV19
CASSIGGNTAGGYTF
>TRBD2|15|TRBV30
CAWSGLAGAKNIQYF
>-|13|TRBV7-2
CASSPWLANIQYF